Listed here are 2 T cell receptor beta chains from one sample, sequenced in a study of T-cell reconstitution after alpha-beta-depleted transplantation in children. Unique molecular identifiers were incorporated during preparation of the TCRbeta library. From the PCR reads, TCRdb called clonotypes with MiXCR, one entry per CDR3 protein. The sample shows just under 250,000 distinct CDR3 sequences, roughly 24% of them seen only once. The source was PBMCs, collected before TCRalphabeta/CD19-depleted stem cell transplant. All receptors come from a girl aged 2-9 years with Fanconi anemia, due to receive a stem cell transplant.

The chain is built from TRBV28 and TRBJ2-1; possibly TRBD2 for D (7 bases). The ends were cut back, 8 bases at V and 5 bases at J, with 10 bases in the middle. The CDR3 contains 12 residues. Per the germline V gene, CDR1 is MDHEN and CDR2 is SYDVKM. This chain's CDR3 is CASGGAHNEQFF. The CDR3, as DNA: TGTGCCAGCGGGGGGGCCCACAATGAGCAGTTCTTC.

This clonotype was counted a few times. The chain is built from TRBV20-1 and TRBJ2-1, with D unresolved. The CDR3 covers 12 residues. With 0 bases removed from V and 14 bases from J, the gap between germline ends came to 14 bases. Germline CDR1 is DFQATT and CDR2 is SNEGSKA (reference sequence). The CDR3 DNA reads TGCAGTGCTAGAGATCCTTCTCCCGATAAGTTCTTC. It yields the protein CSARDPSPDKFF.